Given below is one T cell receptor (beta chain) in context. As yet, its antigen is unknown. This sample was taken from a study of OX40 agonist ivuxolimab in advanced cancers. Overall study: Intravenous ivuxolimab was administered to patients every 2 weeks at 0.01 to 10 mg/kg. A male proportion of about 86% was recorded, with mean age about 62 years and range 23 to 79. Prior anti-PD-1, anti-PD-L1 or anti-CTLA-4 therapy did not bar entry, and more than 35% had some. Findings of the study overall: Antigen targets of the expanded peripheral T cells went undetermined.

Here immunoSEQ multiplex PCR was the method, and the copy in TCRdb shows in-frame clones only, minus some. The data show approximately 68,000 clones, with more than 80% seen just once and 0.94% held by the top ten. Trimming took 7 bases from V and 1 from J, leaving 13 bases between them. The CDR3 covers 14 residues. Germline values: CDR1 MDHEN, CDR2 SYDVKM. The V call is TRBV28, the J call TRBJ1-1; D ambiguous. This receptor was obtained from an adult with an advanced solid tumor such as melanoma, head and neck, liver or kidney cancer. Sequenced material: CD4+ or CD8+ T cells sorted from blood, taken in a trial of the OX40 agonist ivuxolimab. CDR3 in amino acids: CASIPSMGNTEAFF. In DNA form, the CDR3 reads TGTGCCAGCATACCCAGCATGGGGAACACTGAAGCTTTCTTT.